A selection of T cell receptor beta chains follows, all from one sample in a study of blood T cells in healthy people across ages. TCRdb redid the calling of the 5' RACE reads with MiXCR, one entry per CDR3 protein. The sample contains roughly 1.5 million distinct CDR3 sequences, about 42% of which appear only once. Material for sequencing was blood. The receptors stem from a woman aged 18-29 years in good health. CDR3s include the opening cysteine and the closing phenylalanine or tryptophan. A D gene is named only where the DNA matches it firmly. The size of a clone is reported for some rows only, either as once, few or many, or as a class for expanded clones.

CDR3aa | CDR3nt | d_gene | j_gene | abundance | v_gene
CASGLVGREHYEQYF | TGTGCCAGCGGTCTTGTGGGGAGGGAACACTACGAGCAGTACTTC | TRBD2 | TRBJ2-7 | - | TRBV7-2
CASSLLERPYEQYF | TGTGCCAGCAGCCTTCTAGAGAGGCCCTACGAGCAGTACTTC | - | TRBJ2-7 | few | TRBV6-2/TRBV6-3
CASSQDRLGSGGTEAFF | TGCGCCAGCAGCCAAGATAGGTTGGGGTCAGGGGGTACTGAAGCTTTCTTT | TRBD1 | TRBJ1-1 | few | TRBV4-3
CASRGGPPVSYNEQFF | TGTGCCAGCAGAGGGGGACCCCCGGTATCCTACAATGAGCAGTTCTTC | - | TRBJ2-1 | - | TRBV6-5
CASSTGSTQETQYF | TGCGCCAGCAGCACAGGAAGTACCCAAGAGACCCAGTACTTC | - | TRBJ2-5 | - | TRBV5-1
CASNGGPSYNEQYF | TGCGCCAGCAACGGCGGCCCCTCCTACAATGAGCAGTACTTC | - | TRBJ2-7 | - | TRBV5-1
CASILDQGPEQYF | TGCGCCAGCATCTTGGATCAGGGGCCCGAGCAGTACTTC | - | TRBJ2-7 | - | TRBV5-1
CASSLVQGGAFF | TGTGCCAGCAGCTTAGTGCAGGGTGGGGCTTTCTTT | - | TRBJ1-1 | - | TRBV7-2
CASSLNGGWYNEQFF | TGTGCCAGCAGCTTAAACGGGGGGTGGTACAATGAGCAGTTCTTC | TRBD2 | TRBJ2-1 | - | TRBV7-2
CSAGYNEKLFF | TGCAGTGCTGGATATAATGAAAAACTGTTTTTT | - | TRBJ1-4 | - | TRBV20-1
CASSYSVQGITGELFF | TGTGCCAGCAGTTATTCAGTACAGGGAATCACCGGGGAGCTGTTTTTT | - | TRBJ2-2 | - | TRBV6-6
CASGPVRDRDEKLFF | TGTGCCAGCGGTCCCGTCCGGGACAGGGATGAAAAACTGTTTTTT | TRBD1 | TRBJ1-4 | - | TRBV2
CASSSGTEAEKLFF | TGTGCCAGCAGTTCCGGGACAGAAGCTGAAAAACTGTTTTTT | TRBD1 | TRBJ1-4 | once | TRBV28
CSASALAGAYEQYF | TGCAGTGCTAGTGCACTAGCGGGGGCCTACGAGCAGTACTTC | TRBD2 | TRBJ2-7 | - | TRBV20-1
CSAFPVLPWSEQFF | TGCAGTGCCTTTCCAGTTCTTCCCTGGAGTGAGCAGTTCTTC | - | TRBJ2-1 | - | TRBV20-1
CSVEVHYNEQFF | TGCAGCGTTGAGGTCCATTACAATGAGCAGTTCTTC | - | TRBJ2-1 | few | TRBV29-1
CASSPDQANIAPFYEQYF | TGCGCCAGCAGCCCAGACCAAGCCAACATAGCACCGTTTTACGAGCAGTACTTC | - | TRBJ2-7 | many | TRBV4-1
CSAKGPGTSGGSSYEQYF | TGCAGTGCTAAGGGTCCCGGGACTAGCGGGGGGAGCTCCTACGAGCAGTACTTC | TRBD2 | TRBJ2-7 | - | TRBV20-1
CASTPGQTNTEAFF | TGTGCCAGCACCCCAGGACAGACCAACACTGAAGCTTTCTTT | - | TRBJ1-1 | - | TRBV6-5
CASSLARLSSGGYTF | TGTGCCAGCAGCTTAGCCCGATTATCCTCGGGAGGCTACACCTTC | - | TRBJ1-2 | few | TRBV7-2
CSVYSGWNEQYF | TGCAGCGTATACTCCGGGTGGAATGAGCAGTACTTC | - | TRBJ2-5 | - | TRBV29-1
CASSIPTGGGSYEQYF | TGCGCCAGCAGCATTCCCACAGGGGGAGGCTCCTACGAGCAGTACTTC | TRBD1 | TRBJ2-7 | - | TRBV5-1
CASSVEASGEQYF | TGTGCCAGCAGTGTTGAGGCCTCGGGAGAGCAGTACTTC | - | TRBJ2-7 | once | TRBV6-4
CSAAGGSNTEAFF | TGCAGTGCGGCGGGGGGGTCGAACACTGAAGCTTTCTTT | - | TRBJ1-1 | - | TRBV20-1
CATSRKGTGTQPQHF | TGTGCCACCAGCAGAAAGGGGACAGGGACTCAGCCCCAGCATTTT | TRBD1 | TRBJ1-5 | - | TRBV15
CAGSLDSGGDEQFF | TGTGCCGGCAGCTTAGATAGCGGGGGCGATGAGCAGTTCTTC | TRBD2 | TRBJ2-1 | once | TRBV7-2
CASSEQGSRQETQYF | TGTGCCAGCAGTGAACAGGGATCCCGTCAAGAGACCCAGTACTTC | - | TRBJ2-5 | once | TRBV27
CASQFRDREKLFF | TGTGCCAGCCAATTCCGGGACCGGGAAAAACTGTTTTTT | - | TRBJ1-4 | many | TRBV12-3/TRBV12-4
CASSLEQFYNEQFF | TGCGCCAGCAGCTTGGAACAGTTTTACAATGAGCAGTTCTTC | - | TRBJ2-1 | - | TRBV5-1
CASSPRQGSLYEQYF | TGTGCCAGCAGTCCCCGACAGGGGAGTCTCTACGAGCAGTACTTC | TRBD1 | TRBJ2-7 | - | TRBV27
CASSLTDSNYGYTF | TGCGCCAGCAGCTTGACGGACAGCAACTATGGCTACACCTTC | - | TRBJ1-2 | once | TRBV5-1
CSVEGAARSGANVLTF | TGCAGCGTTGAAGGGGCGGCTCGCTCTGGGGCCAACGTCCTGACTTTC | - | TRBJ2-6 | - | TRBV29-1
CASSSGPKRYTQYF | TGTGCCAGCAGCAGCGGGCCCAAGCGGTATACGCAGTATTTT | - | TRBJ2-3 | - | TRBV5-6
CASSSRTDTNYGYTF | TGTGCCAGCAGTTCCCGGACAGATACTAACTATGGCTACACCTTC | - | TRBJ1-2 | few | TRBV6-2/TRBV6-3
CASSDLGRSNSPPHF | TGTGCCAGCAGTGATCTTGGCAGAAGTAATTCACCCCCCCACTTT | - | TRBJ1-6 | - | TRBV2
CASSSQGSHQPQHF | TGTGCCAGTAGTTCCCAGGGATCGCATCAGCCCCAGCATTTT | - | TRBJ1-5 | - | TRBV12-3/TRBV12-4
CASSASGDTDTQYF | TGCGCCAGCAGCGCGTCGGGAGACACAGATACGCAGTATTTT | - | TRBJ2-3 | few | TRBV5-1
CASSPRQAGGYTF | TGTGCCAGCAGTCCTCGGCAGGCGGGCGGCTACACCTTC | - | TRBJ1-2 | - | TRBV12-3/TRBV12-4
CSSSEGQNTDAQYF | TGTTCCAGCAGCGAGGGACAGAACACAGATGCGCAGTATTTT | TRBD1 | TRBJ2-3 | - | TRBV9
CASSLDRPDQPQHF | TGCGCCAGCAGCTTAGACAGGCCGGATCAGCCCCAGCATTTT | - | TRBJ1-5 | once | TRBV5-1
CASSQDQLGDEKLFF | TGCGCCAGCAGCCAAGACCAGTTGGGAGATGAAAAACTGTTTTTT | - | TRBJ1-4 | - | TRBV4-1
CASSVGPGAETQYF | TGTGCCAGCAGCGTAGGTCCAGGGGCAGAGACCCAGTACTTC | - | TRBJ2-5 | - | TRBV9
CASSGRQGRISGYTF | TGTGCCAGCAGTGGGAGACAGGGGAGGATTAGTGGCTACACCTTC | TRBD1 | TRBJ1-2 | - | TRBV25-1
CASSEAAPMPRNGYTF | TGTGCCAGCAGTGAAGCTGCTCCGATGCCCCGGAATGGCTACACCTTC | - | TRBJ1-2 | - | TRBV6-1
CASSQDTESQETQYF | TGCGCCAGCAGCCAAGACACAGAGTCCCAAGAGACCCAGTACTTC | - | TRBJ2-5 | - | TRBV4-1
CAGGEYRDRGYGYTF | TGTGCCGGAGGGGAGTACCGGGACAGGGGCTATGGCTACACCTTC | TRBD1 | TRBJ1-2 | - | TRBV7-2
CATRIGGIYGCTF | - | - | TRBJ1-2 | - | TRBV12-3/TRBV12-4
CASSLLTSADTQYF | TGTGCCAGCAGCCTCCTGACTAGCGCAGATACGCAGTATTTT | TRBD2 | TRBJ2-3 | once | TRBV9
CASSTTQEGEQYF | TGTGCCAGCAGTACAACCCAGGAGGGAGAGCAGTACTTC | - | TRBJ2-7 | few | TRBV6-6
CASSQGSGRLNEQFF | TGTGCCAGCAGCCAAGGATCGGGGCGGCTCAATGAGCAGTTCTTC | - | TRBJ2-1 | few | TRBV3-1
CSAPGPSGLANEQYF | TGCAGTGCCCCCGGTCCTAGCGGATTGGCAAACGAGCAGTACTTC | TRBD2 | TRBJ2-7 | many | TRBV20-1